Below are 30 T cell receptor beta chains sequenced from a single sample in a study of cytomegalovirus exposure and HLA in healthy donors. The repertoire was sequenced with immunoSEQ multiplex PCR; TCRdb's copy has only in-frame clones and lacks some. The sample has 250,000 or so clones, nearly 90% seen once; the top ten hold less than 0.4%. Sequencing was carried out using PBMCs. The receptors come from a woman aged 18-29 years in good health and CMV-seronegative.

The J gene is TRBJ1-5, the V gene TRBV6-1; D uncertain. CDR1 MNHNS and CDR2 SASEGT come from the germline V gene. The CDR3 consists of 14 residues. Trimming removed 4 bases from V and 0 bases from J, with 7 bases in between. The CDR3 region is CASSAFYSNQPQHF. DNA of the CDR3: TGTGCCAGCAGTGCCTTTTATAGCAATCAGCCCCAGCATTTT.

The chain employs TRBV4-1 and TRBJ2-5; 12 nucleotides match TRBD2. Germline values: CDR1 MGHRA, CDR2 YSYEKL. The CDR3 consists of 16 residues. The junction had 3 bases not matched to a gene; V was cut back by 2 bases and J by 2 bases. The CDR3 sequence: CASSQRTSGEQETQYF. Written as DNA, the CDR3 is TGCGCCAGCAGCCAAAGGACTAGCGGGGAACAAGAGACCCAGTACTTC.

This rearrangement joins TRBV5-4 to TRBJ1-6; D uncertain. The CDR3 extends over 15 amino acids. The V end was cut by 4 bases, the J end by 7 bases, with 15 bases between. Germline V CDR1 and CDR2: SGHNT, YYREEE (reference sequence). The CDR3 coding sequence is TGTGCCAGCAGCCCCCAAATGGCGGGGAATTCACCCCTCCACTTT. It is translated as CASSPQMAGNSPLHF.

This CDR3 reads CASSFNRRENYGYTF. The CDR3 DNA follows: TGTGCCAGCAGTTTTAACCGAAGGGAGAACTATGGCTACACCTTC. This chain uses TRBV28 with TRBJ1-2; D call uncertain. Trimming stripped 3 bases from V and 2 bases from J, with 13 bases between. The CDR3 spans 15 residues. Germline V gene data show CDR1 as MDHEN and CDR2 as SYDVKM.

The chain is built from TRBV4-1 and TRBJ1-5, with D perhaps matching TRBD1 (6 bases). Germline V CDR1 and CDR2: MGHRA, YSYEKL. This CDR3 contains 15 residues. Deletions cut 0 bases from V and 8 bases from J, with 14 bases between. The CDR3 region has the DNA TGCGCCAGCAGCCAAGACCGCGGACAGAATGAGCCCCAGCATTTT. Amino acid sequence: CASSQDRGQNEPQHF.

The CDR3 bases are TGCGCCAGCAGCTTGGTGGGACTAGCGGGGGAGGCAGATACGCAGTATTTT. It is translated as CASSLVGLAGEADTQYF. The chain links TRBV5-1 to TRBJ2-3; 14 nucleotides align to TRBD2. With 0 bases clipped from V and 4 bases from J, the junction kept 4 bases outside the gene matches. Germline CDR1 and CDR2: SGHRS and YFSETQ. The CDR3 runs 17 residues. Combining the CDR3 with reference TRBV5-1 and TRBJ2-3 gives the whole variable domain KAGVTQTPRYLIKTRGQQVTLSCSPISGHRSVSWYQQTPGQGLQFLFEYFSETQRNKGNFPGRFSGRQFSNSRSEMNVSTLELGDSALYLCASSLVGLAGEADTQYFGPGTRLTVL.

V gene TRBV7-9 combines with J gene TRBJ2-7; D unclear. CDR3 size: 12 residues. Trimming cost V 1 base and J 5 bases, with 6 bases left between them. In germline, CDR1 is SEHNR, CDR2 FQNEAQ (reference sequence). CDR3 in DNA: TGTGCCAGCAGCTTAGGGGCCCACGAGCAGTACTTC. Protein sequence: CASSLGAHEQYF.

The chain employs TRBV29-1 and TRBJ2-7; 7 bases are shared with TRBD1. Trimming removed 7 bases from V and 2 bases from J; junction bases left unmatched: 5. The CDR3 length is 12 residues. Looked up from germline, CDR1 is SQVTM and CDR2 is ANQGSEA. CDR3 in DNA: TGCAGCGGCCTGGGACAGACCTACGAGCAGTACTTC. This codes for CSGLGQTYEQYF.

The chain carries TRBV29-1 and TRBJ1-1; D perhaps matches TRBD1 (5 bases). This CDR3 region has 13 residues. Germline CDR1 and CDR2: SQVTM and ANQGSEA. V was trimmed by 2 bases and J by 7 bases, leaving 14 bases between them. CDR3: CSVEITGQNEAFF. The CDR3 nucleotides read TGCAGCGTTGAAATAACAGGCCAGAATGAAGCTTTCTTT.

This clone was found once. The CDR3 bases are TGTGCCAGCAGTTCCACCAGTTGGAACACTGAAGCTTTCTTT. Its protein is CASSSTSWNTEAFF. The chain is built from TRBV27 and TRBJ1-1; D gene uncertain. This CDR3 spans 14 amino acids. Trimming stripped 4 bases from V and 1 base from J, with 10 bases between. The germline V gene encodes CDR1 MNHEY and CDR2 SMNVEV (reference sequence).

This clone was picked up one time. The gene calls are TRBV25-1 and TRBJ1-6, with D possibly being TRBD1 (5 bases). The germline CDR1 and CDR2 sequences are MGHDK and SYGVNS. The CDR3 spans 16 residues. The CDR3 sequence: CADVGTQSSYNSPLHF. As DNA, the CDR3 is TGTGCAGACGTCGGGACTCAGAGCTCCTATAATTCACCCCTCCACTTT.

The chain's CDR3 is CASSFSPLDGYTF. For the CDR3, the DNA is TGTGCCAGCAGCTTCTCACCACTCGATGGCTACACCTTC. The V gene is TRBV7-6, the J gene TRBJ1-2, with D unclear. Looked up from germline, CDR1 is SGHVS and CDR2 is FNYEAQ. CDR3 length: 13 amino acids. V lost 3 bases, J lost 6 bases, and 11 bases lay in between.

J is TRBJ2-1 and V is TRBV19; TRBD2 matches at 9 bases. V lost 8 bases and J lost 8; bases outside the gene matches: 1. This CDR3 region has 11 residues. The germline CDR1 and CDR2 sequences are LNHDA and SQIVND (reference sequence). The CDR3 here is CASGTSYEQFF. CDR3 DNA: TGTGCCAGTGGGACTAGCTATGAGCAGTTCTTC.

The rearrangement uses TRBV6-1 and TRBJ2-3; D uncertain. Trimming stripped 2 bases from V and 1 base from J, with 7 bases between. CDR1 and CDR2 from the germline V gene are MNHNS and SASEGT. The CDR3 spans 14 residues. The DNA of the CDR3 is TGTGCCAGCAGTGAAATAAGCGGCACAGATACGCAGTATTTT. Amino acid sequence: CASSEISGTDTQYF.

The J gene is TRBJ1-5, the V gene TRBV28, with 8 bases that match TRBD1. The CDR3 is 12 amino acids. Germline V lookup: CDR1 MDHEN, CDR2 SYDVKM. V shed 4 bases and J 12 bases; nucleotides not matched to a gene: 5. CDR3: CASSSIDRGQHF. The CDR3 bases are TGTGCCAGCAGTTCAATCGACAGGGGCCAGCATTTT.

The chain recombines TRBV14 with TRBJ1-2, with 7 bases that match TRBD1. CDR1 is SGHDN, CDR2 FVKESK, per germline. The CDR3 spans 13 residues. Trimming cost V 4 bases and J 4 bases; bases outside gene matches: 3. CDR3 amino acids: CASSPGQTYGYTF. The CDR3 bases are TGTGCCAGCAGCCCGGGACAGACCTATGGCTACACCTTC.

The chain recombines TRBV7-3 with TRBJ2-1; TRBD2 aligns across 11 bases. CDR1 SGHTA and CDR2 FQGTGA come from the germline V gene. V shed 4 bases and J 1 base; nucleotides not matched to a gene: 0. This CDR3 is built from 15 residues. The CDR3 region has the DNA TGTGCCAGCAGCTCTAGCGGGGGGTCCTACAATGAGCAGTTCTTC. It yields the protein CASSSSGGSYNEQFF. Looking up the rest from reference TRBV7-3 and TRBJ2-1 gives the full variable domain: GAGVSQTPSNKVTEKGKYVELRCDPISGHTALYWYRQSLGQGPEFLIYFQGTGAADDSGLPNDRFFAVRPEGSVSTLKIQRTERGDSAVYLCASSSSGGSYNEQFFGPGTRLTVL.

V and J are TRBV27 and TRBJ2-1; D perhaps matches TRBD1 (5 bases). Per the germline V gene, CDR1 is MNHEY and CDR2 is SMNVEV (reference sequence). The germline V and J ends were trimmed by 5 bases and 7 bases, with 9 bases remaining between them. CDR3 size: 12 residues. CDR3 residues: CASSGNRNEQFF. The CDR3 bases are TGTGCCAGCAGTGGCAACAGGAATGAGCAGTTCTTC.

This clone was recorded once. The rearrangement uses TRBV5-6 and TRBJ1-2; D unclear. CDR1 SGHDT and CDR2 YYEEEE come from the germline V gene. The CDR3 is 15 amino acids. V lost 0 bases and J lost 4, with 13 bases in between. The chain's CDR3 is CASSLVTEGLYGYTF. The DNA for the CDR3 is TGTGCCAGCAGCTTGGTCACGGAGGGCCTCTATGGCTACACCTTC.

The genes are TRBV7-6 and TRBJ2-1; possibly TRBD2 for D (7 bases). V dropped 0 bases and J dropped 6 bases, with 15 bases sitting between them. This CDR3 is built from 16 residues. CDR1 and CDR2 from the germline V gene are SGHVS and FNYEAQ. The CDR3 coding sequence is TGTGCCAGCAGCTTAGCGGGGGGGCTTTGGGGCAATGAGCAGTTCTTC. It encodes CASSLAGGLWGNEQFF.

This chain connects TRBV7-3 to TRBJ2-1; 12 bases line up with TRBD1. V was clipped by 5 bases and J by 5 bases; unmatched bases: 7. Germline CDR1 reads SGHTA; CDR2 reads FQGTGA. The CDR3 is 16 amino acids. In DNA, the CDR3 is TGTGCCAGCAGCCTTTCGGGACAGGGGGCTAACAATGAGCAGTTCTTC. This sequence encodes CASSLSGQGANNEQFF.

The chain is built from TRBV7-6 and TRBJ2-3; tentatively, D is TRBD2 (5 bases). The CDR3 is 15 amino acids. The ends were cut back, 2 bases at V and 5 bases at J, with 14 bases in the middle. Germline V CDR1 and CDR2: SGHVS, FNYEAQ. The CDR3: CASSLYGSGLDTQYF. In nucleotides, the CDR3 is TGTGCCAGCAGCTTATATGGGTCGGGGTTAGATACGCAGTATTTT.

The chain recombines TRBV4-3 with TRBJ2-1, with 14 bases matching TRBD2. The junction had 4 bases not matched to a gene; V was cut back by 3 bases and J by 0 bases. Germline V lookup: CDR1 LGHNA, CDR2 YSLEER. The CDR3 consists of 18 residues. DNA of the CDR3: TGCGCCAGCAGCCAGACTAGCGGGGGGGATCGCTCCTACAATGAGCAGTTCTTC. Translated: CASSQTSGGDRSYNEQFF.

This clone was seen at least ten times. The V call is TRBV9, the J call TRBJ1-4; tentative D call: TRBD1 (5 bases). CDR3 length: 16 amino acids. V lost 3 bases to trimming and J lost 0 bases, with 12 bases between them. Germline values: CDR1 SGDLS, CDR2 YYNGEE. The CDR3 DNA sequence: TGTGCCAGCAGCGAAGGGACTGTTTCAACTAATGAAAAACTGTTTTTT. This sequence encodes CASSEGTVSTNEKLFF.

This chain uses TRBV5-5 with TRBJ2-7; D is uncertain. The CDR3 loop spans 16 amino acids. V lost 4 bases and J 0 bases, leaving 17 bases between the germline ends. The germline gives CDR1 SGHKS, CDR2 YYEKEE (reference sequence). The CDR3 nucleotides read TGTGCCAGCAGCCCGGCCCAGCGCCTGAGCTCCTACGAGCAGTACGTC. Its translation: CASSPAQRLSSYEQYV.

This chain links TRBV6-5 with TRBJ2-1, with 7 nucleotides matching TRBD1. The V segment lost 5 bases and the J segment 2 bases; nucleotides outside the gene matches: 6. The CDR3 extends over 15 amino acids. Germline V gene lookup returns CDR1 MNHEY and CDR2 SVGAGI. CDR3 DNA: TGTGCCAGCAGTCCCTTGGGACAGCCCTACAATGAGCAGTTCTTC. Its translation is CASSPLGQPYNEQFF.

In its sample, this clone was seen once. The chain links TRBV2 to TRBJ2-3; 11 nucleotides agree with TRBD1. The V gene's germline CDR1 is SNHLY and CDR2 FYNNEI. The V gene end was trimmed by 0 bases and the J gene end by 1 base; junction bases not matched to a gene: 6. CDR3 length: 18 residues. The CDR3, as DNA: TGTGCCAGCAGTGAAGCGCTTTGGGGACAGGGGGGCACAGATACGCAGTATTTT. Its translation: CASSEALWGQGGTDTQYF.

V gene TRBV5-6 combines with J gene TRBJ1-2; D unresolved. CDR1 and CDR2 (germline): SGHDT, YYEEEE. The CDR3 spans 15 residues. Between the trimmed V and J ends, which lost 5 bases and 5 bases, there was a span of 19 bases. The CDR3 bases are TGTGCCAGCAGTGAGGGCCTTCCCCGAGGTTATGGCTACACCTTC. This encodes CASSEGLPRGYGYTF.

The chain couples TRBV5-1 to TRBJ1-4; D may be TRBD1 (5 bases). CDR1 SGHRS and CDR2 YFSETQ come from the germline V gene. This CDR3 region has 14 residues. V lost 4 bases and J 9 bases, leaving 16 bases between the germline ends. In nucleotides, the CDR3 is TGCGCCAGCAGCGGGGAGGGGACCGGGAAAAAACTGTTTTTT. Residues: CASSGEGTGKKLFF.

This chain connects TRBV6-5 to TRBJ2-1; D may be TRBD2 (5 bases). Trimming removed 6 bases at V and 3 bases at J, with 15 bases between. The CDR3 sequence is 15 residues long. Per the germline V gene, CDR1 is MNHEY and CDR2 is SVGAGI. The DNA of the CDR3 is TGTGCCAGCAGCCCCGAGCGGTTGGGCTACAATGAGCAGTTCTTC. It specifies CASSPERLGYNEQFF.